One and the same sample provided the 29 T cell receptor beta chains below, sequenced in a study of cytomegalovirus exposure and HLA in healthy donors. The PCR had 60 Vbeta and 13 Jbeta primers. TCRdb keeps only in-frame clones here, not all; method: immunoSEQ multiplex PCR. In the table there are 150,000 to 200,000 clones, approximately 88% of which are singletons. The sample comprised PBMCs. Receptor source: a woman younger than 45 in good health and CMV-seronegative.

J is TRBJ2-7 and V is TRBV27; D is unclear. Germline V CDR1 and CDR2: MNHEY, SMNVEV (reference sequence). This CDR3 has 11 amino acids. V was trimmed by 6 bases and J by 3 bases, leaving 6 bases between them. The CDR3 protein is CASSSNYEQYF. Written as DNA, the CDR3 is TGTGCCAGCAGCTCTAACTACGAGCAGTACTTC.

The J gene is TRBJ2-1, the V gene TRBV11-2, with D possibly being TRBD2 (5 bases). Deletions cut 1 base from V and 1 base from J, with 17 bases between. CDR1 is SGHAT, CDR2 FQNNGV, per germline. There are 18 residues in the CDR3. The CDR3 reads CASSLAMTFSGSYNEQFF. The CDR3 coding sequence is TGTGCCAGCAGCTTAGCGATGACCTTTTCGGGATCCTACAATGAGCAGTTCTTC.

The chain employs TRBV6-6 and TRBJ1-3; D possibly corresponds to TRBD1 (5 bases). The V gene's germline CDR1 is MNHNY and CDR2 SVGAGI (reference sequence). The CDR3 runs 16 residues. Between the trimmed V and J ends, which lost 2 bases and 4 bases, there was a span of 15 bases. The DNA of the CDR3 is TGTGCCAGCAGTTACCCGGGGGGTATGGGCGGAAACACCATATATTTT. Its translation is CASSYPGGMGGNTIYF.

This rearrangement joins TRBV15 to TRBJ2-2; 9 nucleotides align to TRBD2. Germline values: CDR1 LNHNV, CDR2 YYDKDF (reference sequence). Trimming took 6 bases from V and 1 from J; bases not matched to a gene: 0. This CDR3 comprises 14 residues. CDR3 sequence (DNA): TGTGCCACCAGGACTAGCGGGAACACCGGGGAGCTGTTTTTT. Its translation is CATRTSGNTGELFF.

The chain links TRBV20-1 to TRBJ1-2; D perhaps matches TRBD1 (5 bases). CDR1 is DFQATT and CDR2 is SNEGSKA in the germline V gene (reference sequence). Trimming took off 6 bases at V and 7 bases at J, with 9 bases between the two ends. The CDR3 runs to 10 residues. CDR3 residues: CSALQAGYTF. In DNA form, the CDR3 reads TGCAGTGCCCTACAGGCTGGCTACACCTTC.

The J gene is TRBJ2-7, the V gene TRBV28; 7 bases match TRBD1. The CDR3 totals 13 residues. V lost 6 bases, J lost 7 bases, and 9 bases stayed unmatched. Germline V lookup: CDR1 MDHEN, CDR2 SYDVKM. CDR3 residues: CASSRTGVREQYF. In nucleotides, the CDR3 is TGTGCCAGCAGCAGAACAGGGGTGAGGGAGCAGTACTTC.

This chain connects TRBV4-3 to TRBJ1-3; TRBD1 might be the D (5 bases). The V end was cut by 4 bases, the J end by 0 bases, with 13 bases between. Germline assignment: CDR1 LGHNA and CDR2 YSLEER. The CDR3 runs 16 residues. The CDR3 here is CASSPKPQGSGNTIYF. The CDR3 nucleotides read TGCGCCAGCAGCCCAAAACCCCAGGGCTCTGGAAACACCATATATTTT.

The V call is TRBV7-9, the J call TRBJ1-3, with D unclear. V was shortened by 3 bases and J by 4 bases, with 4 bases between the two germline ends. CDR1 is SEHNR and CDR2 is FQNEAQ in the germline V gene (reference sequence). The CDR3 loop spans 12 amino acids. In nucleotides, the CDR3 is TGTGCCAGCAGCTTCGGGGGAAACACCATATATTTT. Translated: CASSFGGNTIYF.

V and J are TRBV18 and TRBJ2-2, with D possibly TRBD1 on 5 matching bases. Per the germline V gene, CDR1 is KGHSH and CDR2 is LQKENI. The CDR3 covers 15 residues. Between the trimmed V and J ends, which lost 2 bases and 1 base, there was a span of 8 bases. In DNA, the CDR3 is TGTGCCAGCTCACCATTTAGGGGGAACACCGGGGAGCTGTTTTTT. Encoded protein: CASSPFRGNTGELFF. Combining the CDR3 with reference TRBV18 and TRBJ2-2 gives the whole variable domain NAGVMQNPRHLVRRRGQEARLRCSPMKGHSHVYWYRQLPEEGLKFMVYLQKENIIDESGMPKERFSAEFPKEGPSILRIQQVVRGDSAAYFCASSPFRGNTGELFFGEGSRLTVL.

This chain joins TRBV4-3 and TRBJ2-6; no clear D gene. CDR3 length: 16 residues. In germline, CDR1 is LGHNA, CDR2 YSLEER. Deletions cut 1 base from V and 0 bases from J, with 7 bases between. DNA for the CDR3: TGCGCCAGCAGCCAAGTGAGCATCTCTGGGGCCAACGTCCTGACTTTC. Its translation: CASSQVSISGANVLTF.

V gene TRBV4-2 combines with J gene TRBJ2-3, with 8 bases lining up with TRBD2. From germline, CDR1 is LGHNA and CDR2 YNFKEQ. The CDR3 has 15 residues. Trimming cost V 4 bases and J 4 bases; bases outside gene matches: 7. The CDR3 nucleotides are TGTGCCAGCAGCCTCGAGGAGCGGGAGCCAGATACGCAGTATTTT. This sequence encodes CASSLEEREPDTQYF.

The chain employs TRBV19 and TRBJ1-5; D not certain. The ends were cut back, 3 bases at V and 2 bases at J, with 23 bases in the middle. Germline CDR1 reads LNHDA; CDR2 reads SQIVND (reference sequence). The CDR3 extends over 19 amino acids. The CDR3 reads CASSIGIGRSKSGNQPQHF. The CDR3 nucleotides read TGTGCCAGTAGTATCGGGATAGGGAGAAGTAAGAGTGGCAATCAGCCCCAGCATTTT. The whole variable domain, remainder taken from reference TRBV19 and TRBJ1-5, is DGGITQSPKYLFRKEGQNVTLSCEQNLNHDAMYWYRQDPGQGLRLIYYSQIVNDFQKGDIAEGYSVSREKKESFPLTVTSAQKNPTAFYLCASSIGIGRSKSGNQPQHFGDGTRLSIL.

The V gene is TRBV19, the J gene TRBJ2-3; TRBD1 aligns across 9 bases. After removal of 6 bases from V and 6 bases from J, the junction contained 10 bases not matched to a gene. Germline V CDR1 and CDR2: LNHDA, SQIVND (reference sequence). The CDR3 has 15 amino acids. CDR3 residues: CASRDTGGAKDTQYF. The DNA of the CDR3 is TGTGCCAGTAGGGATACAGGGGGCGCGAAGGATACGCAGTATTTT.

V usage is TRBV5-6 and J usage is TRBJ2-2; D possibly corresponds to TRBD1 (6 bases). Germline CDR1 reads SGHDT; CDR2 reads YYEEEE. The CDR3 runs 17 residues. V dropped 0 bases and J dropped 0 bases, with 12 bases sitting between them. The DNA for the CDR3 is TGTGCCAGCAGCTTGGTATATTCAGGGGCGAACACCGGGGAGCTGTTTTTT. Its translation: CASSLVYSGANTGELFF. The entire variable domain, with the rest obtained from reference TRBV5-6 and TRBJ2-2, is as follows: DAGVTQSPTHLIKTRGQQVTLRCSPKSGHDTVSWYQQALGQGPQFIFQYYEEEERQRGNFPDRFSGHQFPNYSSELNVNALLLGDSALYLCASSLVYSGANTGELFFGEGSRLTVL.

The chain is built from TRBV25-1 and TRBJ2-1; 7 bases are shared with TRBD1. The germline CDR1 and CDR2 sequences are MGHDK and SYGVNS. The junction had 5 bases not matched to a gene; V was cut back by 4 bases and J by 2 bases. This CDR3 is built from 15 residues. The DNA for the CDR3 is TGTGCCAGCAGTGGCCCAGGGGGACCCTACAATGAGCAGTTCTTC. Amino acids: CASSGPGGPYNEQFF.

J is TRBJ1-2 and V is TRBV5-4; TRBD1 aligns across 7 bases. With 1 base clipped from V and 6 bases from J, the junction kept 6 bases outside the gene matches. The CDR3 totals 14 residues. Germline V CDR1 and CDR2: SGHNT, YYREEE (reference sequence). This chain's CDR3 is CASSLTGAANGYTF. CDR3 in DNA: TGTGCCAGCAGCTTGACAGGGGCAGCAAATGGCTACACCTTC.

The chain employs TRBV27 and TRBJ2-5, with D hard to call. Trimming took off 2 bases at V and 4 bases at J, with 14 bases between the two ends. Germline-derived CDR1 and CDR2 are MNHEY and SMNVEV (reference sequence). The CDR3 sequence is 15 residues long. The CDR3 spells CASSLNWQAGETQYF. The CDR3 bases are TGTGCCAGCAGTTTAAACTGGCAGGCTGGAGAGACCCAGTACTTC.

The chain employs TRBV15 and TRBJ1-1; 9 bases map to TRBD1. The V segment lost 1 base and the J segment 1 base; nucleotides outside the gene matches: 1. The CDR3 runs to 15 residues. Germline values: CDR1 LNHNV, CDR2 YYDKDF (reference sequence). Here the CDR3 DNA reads TGTGCCACCAGCAGAGGGACAGGGGCGAACACTGAAGCTTTCTTT. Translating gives CATSRGTGANTEAFF.

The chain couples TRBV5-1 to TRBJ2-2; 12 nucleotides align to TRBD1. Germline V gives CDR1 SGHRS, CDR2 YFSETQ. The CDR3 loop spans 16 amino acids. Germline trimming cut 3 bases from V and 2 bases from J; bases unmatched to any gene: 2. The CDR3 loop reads CASSSGQGANTGELFF. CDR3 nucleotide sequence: TGCGCCAGCAGCTCGGGACAGGGGGCTAACACCGGGGAGCTGTTTTTT.

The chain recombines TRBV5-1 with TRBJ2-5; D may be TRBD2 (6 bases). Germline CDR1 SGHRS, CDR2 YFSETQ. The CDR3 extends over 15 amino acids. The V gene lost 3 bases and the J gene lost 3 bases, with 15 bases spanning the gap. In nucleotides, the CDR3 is TGCGCCAGCAGCTCCAGGGTAGCGGAGAAAGAGACCCAGTACTTC. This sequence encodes CASSSRVAEKETQYF.

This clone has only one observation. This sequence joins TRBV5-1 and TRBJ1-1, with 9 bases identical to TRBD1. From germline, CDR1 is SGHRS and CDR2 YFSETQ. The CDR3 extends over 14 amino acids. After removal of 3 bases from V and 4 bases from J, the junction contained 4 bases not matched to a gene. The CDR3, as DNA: TGCGCCAGCAGCTGGGGACAGGGTGGCACTGAAGCTTTCTTT. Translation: CASSWGQGGTEAFF.

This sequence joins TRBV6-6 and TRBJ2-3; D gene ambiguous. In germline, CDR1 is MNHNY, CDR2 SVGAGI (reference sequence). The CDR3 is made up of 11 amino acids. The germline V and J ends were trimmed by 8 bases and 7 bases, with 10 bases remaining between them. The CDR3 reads CASGEAHTQYF. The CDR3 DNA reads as TGTGCCAGCGGAGAGGCGCATACGCAGTATTTT.

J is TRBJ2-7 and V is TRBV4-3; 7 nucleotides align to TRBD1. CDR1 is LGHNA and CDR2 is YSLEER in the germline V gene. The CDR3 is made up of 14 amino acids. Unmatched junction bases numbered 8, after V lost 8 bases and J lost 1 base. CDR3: CASRRDRASYEQYF. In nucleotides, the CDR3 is TGCGCCAGCCGGAGAGACAGGGCGTCCTACGAGCAGTACTTC.

This CDR3 reads CASSAGGGRSTDTQYF. The CDR3 bases are TGTGCCAGCAGCGCGGGGGGAGGGCGAAGCACAGATACGCAGTATTTT. The rearrangement joins TRBV9 to TRBJ2-3; 7 bases match TRBD2. This CDR3 has 16 residues. Losses at the gene ends were 3 bases for V and 0 bases for J; bases not matched to a gene: 7. Per the germline V gene, CDR1 is SGDLS and CDR2 is YYNGEE. The variable domain in full, completed from reference TRBV9 and TRBJ2-3, reads DSGVTQTPKHLITATGQRVTLRCSPRSGDLSVYWYQQSLDQGLQFLIQYYNGEERAKGNILERFSAQQFPDLHSELNLSSLELGDSALYFCASSAGGGRSTDTQYFGPGTRLTVL.

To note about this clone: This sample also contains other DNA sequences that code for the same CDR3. Here the CDR3 DNA reads TGTGCCAGCTCACCCGGCAGGGGGGAGACCCAGTACTTC. Translation gives CASSPGRGETQYF. The chain is built from TRBV18 and TRBJ2-5; 7 nucleotides align to TRBD1. V lost 3 bases to trimming and J lost 5 bases; unmatched junction nucleotides: 3. CDR1 KGHSH and CDR2 LQKENI come from the germline V gene. The CDR3 runs 13 residues.

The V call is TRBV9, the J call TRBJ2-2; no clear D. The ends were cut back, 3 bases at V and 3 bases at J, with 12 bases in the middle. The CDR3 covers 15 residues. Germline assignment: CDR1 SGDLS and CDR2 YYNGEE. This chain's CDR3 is CASSAQNRDTGELFF. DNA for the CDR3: TGTGCCAGCAGCGCCCAAAATCGCGACACCGGGGAGCTGTTTTTT. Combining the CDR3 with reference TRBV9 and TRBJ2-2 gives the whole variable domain DSGVTQTPKHLITATGQRVTLRCSPRSGDLSVYWYQQSLDQGLQFLIQYYNGEERAKGNILERFSAQQFPDLHSELNLSSLELGDSALYFCASSAQNRDTGELFFGEGSRLTVL.

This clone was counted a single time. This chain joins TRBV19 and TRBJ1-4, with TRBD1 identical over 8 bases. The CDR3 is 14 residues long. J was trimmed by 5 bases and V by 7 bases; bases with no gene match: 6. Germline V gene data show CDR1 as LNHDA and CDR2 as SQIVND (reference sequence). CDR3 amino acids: CASTRTGRNEKLFF. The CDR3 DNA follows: TGTGCCAGTACGAGGACAGGGCGAAATGAAAAACTGTTTTTT.

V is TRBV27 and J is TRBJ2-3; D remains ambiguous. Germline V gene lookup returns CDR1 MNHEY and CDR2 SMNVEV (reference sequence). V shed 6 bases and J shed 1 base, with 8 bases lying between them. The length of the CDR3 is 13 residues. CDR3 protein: CASREFGTDTQYF. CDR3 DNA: TGTGCCAGCAGGGAGTTTGGCACAGATACGCAGTATTTT.

The CDR3 DNA follows: TGTGCCAGCAGCTTAAGTCTAGCGGCCTACAATGAGCAGTTCTTC. Protein: CASSLSLAAYNEQFF. The V gene is TRBV11-3, the J gene TRBJ2-1, with 7 nucleotides matching TRBD2. V shed 2 bases and J 2 bases; nucleotides not matched to a gene: 3. CDR1 is SGHNT and CDR2 is YENEEA in the germline V gene. The CDR3 length is 15 residues.